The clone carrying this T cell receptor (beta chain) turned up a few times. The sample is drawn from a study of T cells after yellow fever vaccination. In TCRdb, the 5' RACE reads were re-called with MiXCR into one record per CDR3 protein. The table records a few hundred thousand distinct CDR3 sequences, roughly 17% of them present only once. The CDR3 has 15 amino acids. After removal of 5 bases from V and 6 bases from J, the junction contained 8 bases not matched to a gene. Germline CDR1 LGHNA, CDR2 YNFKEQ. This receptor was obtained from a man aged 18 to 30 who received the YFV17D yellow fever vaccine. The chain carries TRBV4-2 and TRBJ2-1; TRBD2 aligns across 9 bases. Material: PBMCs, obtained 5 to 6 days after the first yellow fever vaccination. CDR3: CASSKGGTSINEQFF. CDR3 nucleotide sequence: TGTGCCAGCAGCAAGGGGGGGACTAGCATCAATGAGCAGTTCTTC.